This T cell receptor beta chain stems from a study of blood T cell repertoires in COVID-19. The germline V gene encodes CDR1 SGHRS and CDR2 YFSETQ. The CDR3 runs to 15 residues. The V segment lost 0 bases and the J segment 5 bases; nucleotides outside the gene matches: 5. This table comes from immunoSEQ multiplex PCR, and its TCRdb copy is limited to in-frame clones, with some not included. The sample includes under 150,000 clones, about 79% seen only once; the top ten take around 4.1%. The chain has TRBV5-1 and TRBJ1-5; TRBD1 matches 7 bases. The source of this sequence is a woman older than 75 with acute or convalescent COVID-19. The sequencing input was peripheral blood. Here the CDR3 reads CASSLGDRVDQPQHF. For the CDR3, the DNA is TGCGCCAGCAGCTTGGGAGACAGGGTAGATCAGCCCCAGCATTTT.